The 30 T cell receptor beta chains reported below all come from one sample, sequenced in a study of blood T cell repertoires in COVID-19. Clones were sequenced by immunoSEQ multiplex PCR, and TCRdb holds only the in-frame ones, with some missing. The table shows approximately 70,000 clones, with 86% occurring only once. The sequenced sample was peripheral blood. These receptors all come from a woman aged 60 to 75 with acute or convalescent COVID-19.

In its sample, this clone was seen a few times. This chain joins TRBV6-5 and TRBJ2-4, with D possibly matching TRBD1 (6 bases). The V end was cut by 6 bases, the J end by 7 bases, with 19 bases between. Per the germline V gene, CDR1 is MNHEY and CDR2 is SVGAGI. The CDR3 contains 15 residues. For the CDR3, the DNA is TGTGCCAGCAGCCCAGTCCACAGGGTGAAGAACATTCAGTACTTC. Encoded protein: CASSPVHRVKNIQYF.

This sequence joins TRBV5-1 and TRBJ2-5, with TRBD2 as a possible D gene (7 bases). The CDR3 totals 16 residues. V lost 0 bases, J lost 2 bases, and 14 bases lay in between. CDR1 and CDR2 (germline): SGHRS, YFSETQ. The CDR3 DNA reads as TGCGCCAGCAGCTTGGAGGGGGGGCCAGAACAAGAGACCCAGTACTTC. Its translation: CASSLEGGPEQETQYF.

This clone was counted a single time. This sample includes further DNA sequences coding for the same CDR3. The chain joins TRBV5-1 to TRBJ1-1, with a tentative D call TRBD1 (5 bases). The CDR3 totals 13 residues. The germline V gene has CDR1 SGHRS and CDR2 YFSETQ. Trimming cost V 1 base and J 4 bases, with 8 bases left between them. The CDR3 region is CASSLRGGTEAFF. CDR3 DNA: TGCGCCAGCAGCTTGAGGGGAGGCACTGAAGCTTTCTTT. Full variable domain (missing parts from reference TRBV5-1 and TRBJ1-1): KAGVTQTPRYLIKTRGQQVTLSCSPISGHRSVSWYQQTPGQGLQFLFEYFSETQRNKGNFPGRFSGRQFSNSRSEMNVSTLELGDSALYLCASSLRGGTEAFFGQGTRLTVV.

The V and J genes are TRBV5-1 and TRBJ2-3, with 9 bases matching TRBD1. Germline V CDR1 and CDR2: SGHRS, YFSETQ. Trimming removed 4 bases from V and 2 bases from J; junction bases left unmatched: 5. This CDR3 spans 15 amino acids. DNA of the CDR3: TGCGCCAGCAGCCCGGGACAGGGAACCACAGATACGCAGTATTTT. Protein product: CASSPGQGTTDTQYF.

The V call is TRBV11-1, the J call TRBJ1-6; TRBD1 agrees at 9 bases. CDR3 length: 14 residues. J lost 7 bases, V lost 5 bases, and 3 bases had no gene match. Looked up from germline, CDR1 is SGHAT and CDR2 is FQDESV (reference sequence). The CDR3 coding sequence is TGTGCCAGCAGCCTTGGGACAGGGAATTCACCCCTCCACTTT. This encodes CASSLGTGNSPLHF.

This sequence joins TRBV7-9 and TRBJ2-1, with 15 bases aligning to TRBD2. The CDR3 has 16 amino acids. The trim removed 4 bases at V and 6 bases at J, leaving 4 bases unmatched. CDR1 is SEHNR and CDR2 is FQNEAQ in the germline V gene (reference sequence). CDR3 residues: CASSSPGLAGGNEQFF. CDR3 nucleotides: TGTGCCAGCAGCTCCCCGGGACTAGCGGGGGGCAATGAGCAGTTCTTC.

The chain employs TRBV6-5 and TRBJ2-5; 12 nucleotides agree with TRBD1. CDR1 and CDR2 (germline): MNHEY, SVGAGI. This CDR3 contains 15 residues. V lost 5 bases, J lost 5 bases, and 6 bases stayed unmatched. The CDR3 region is CASSIRDRGPETQYF. The CDR3 nucleotides are TGTGCCAGCAGTATACGGGACAGGGGGCCGGAGACCCAGTACTTC.

The chain carries TRBV27 and TRBJ1-6; the match to TRBD1 covers 7 bases. Germline CDR1 and CDR2: MNHEY and SMNVEV (reference sequence). Unmatched junction bases numbered 10, after V lost 6 bases and J lost 5 bases. The CDR3 covers 16 residues. In DNA, the CDR3 is TGTGCCAGCAGCCGGAACAGGGGCCCCGATAATTCACCCCTCCACTTT. Translating gives CASSRNRGPDNSPLHF.

This chain joins TRBV14 and TRBJ1-1; TRBD1 is a possible D gene (5 bases). The CDR3 sequence is 13 residues long. Germline V gene data show CDR1 as SGHDN and CDR2 as FVKESK. V was clipped by 9 bases and J by 4 bases, with 15 bases between them. The CDR3 sequence is CARARGTGTEAFF. CDR3 nucleotide sequence: TGTGCCAGGGCAAGGGGCACTGGCACTGAAGCTTTCTTT. Filled out from reference TRBV14 and TRBJ1-1, the complete variable domain reads EAGVTQFPSHSVIEKGQTVTLRCDPISGHDNLYWYRRVMGKEIKFLLHFVKESKQDESGMPNNRFLAERTGGTYSTLKVQPAELEDSGVYFCARARGTGTEAFFGQGTRLTVV.

CDR3 region: CASSLAGPYEQYF. In nucleotides, the CDR3 is TGTGCCAGCAGTCTAGCGGGGCCCTACGAGCAGTACTTC. The rearrangement joins TRBV5-4 to TRBJ2-7; 9 bases align to TRBD2. V dropped 5 bases and J dropped 2; count of bases not matched to a gene: 2. The CDR3 covers 13 residues. CDR1 is SGHNT, CDR2 YYREEE, per germline (reference sequence).

This chain links TRBV5-1 with TRBJ2-1; weak D call: TRBD1 (6 bases). V gave up 0 bases and J gave up 8 bases, with 15 bases separating them. Germline V lookup: CDR1 SGHRS, CDR2 YFSETQ. The CDR3 is 15 residues long. CDR3 DNA sequence: TGCGCCAGCAGCTTGGGTCAGGGGAATTGGGATGAGCAGTTCTTC. Translating gives CASSLGQGNWDEQFF.

This chain links TRBV2 with TRBJ2-3, with TRBD2 matching 12 bases. CDR3 length: 17 amino acids. The ends lost 3 bases at V and 2 bases at J; junction bases unmatched: 6. Germline assignment: CDR1 SNHLY and CDR2 FYNNEI. In DNA form, the CDR3 reads TGTGCCAGCAGTGATGTACTAGCGGGGGGTACCACAGATACGCAGTATTTT. The encoded protein is CASSDVLAGGTTDTQYF.

The V and J genes are TRBV28 and TRBJ1-5; 7 bases are a match to TRBD1. V lost 7 bases, J lost 6 bases, and 12 bases stayed unmatched. The CDR3 consists of 15 residues. The germline CDR1 and CDR2 sequences are MDHEN and SYDVKM. CDR3 sequence: CASTQPTGDPQPQHF. The CDR3 DNA reads as TGTGCCAGCACCCAACCAACAGGGGATCCTCAGCCCCAGCATTTT.

This clone was seen only a few times. This rearrangement joins TRBV6-6 to TRBJ2-7, with D perhaps matching TRBD1 (5 bases). V was clipped by 2 bases and J by 3 bases, with 8 bases between them. From germline, CDR1 is MNHNY and CDR2 SVGAGI (reference sequence). CDR3 length: 13 residues. As DNA, the CDR3 is TGTGCCAGCAGTTACGACAGTAACTACGAGCAGTACTTC. The encoded protein is CASSYDSNYEQYF.

The chain links TRBV3-1 (or the pseudogene TRBV3-2) to TRBJ1-1; D remains unclear. Trimming stripped 2 bases from V and 1 base from J, with 8 bases between. Germline V gene sequence: CDR1 LGHDT, CDR2 YNNKEL (reference sequence). The CDR3 contains 14 residues. The CDR3 coding sequence is TGTGCCAGCAGCCAAAACCAGGAGAACACTGAAGCTTTCTTT. Its translation is CASSQNQENTEAFF.

The J gene is TRBJ1-2, the V gene TRBV4-2; possible D gene TRBD1, 6 bases. This CDR3 region has 18 residues. In germline, CDR1 is LGHNA, CDR2 YNFKEQ. V was clipped by 2 bases and J by 7 bases, with 26 bases between them. CDR3 amino acids: CASSQLLGGGLVTPGYTF. CDR3 DNA: TGTGCCAGCAGCCAATTGCTTGGGGGGGGCCTGGTTACGCCTGGCTACACCTTC.

This rearrangement joins TRBV24-1 to TRBJ2-2; TRBD1 aligns across 9 bases. V gave up 3 bases and J gave up 5 bases; unmatched junction bases: 6. Germline V CDR1 and CDR2: KGHDR, SFDVKD. The CDR3 is 16 residues long. The CDR3 region is CATSDPGTGTTGELFF. For the CDR3, the DNA is TGTGCCACCAGTGATCCTGGGACAGGGACAACCGGGGAGCTGTTTTTT.

The rearrangement uses TRBV5-1 and TRBJ1-1; possible D gene TRBD1, 6 bases. Per germline, CDR1 SGHRS and CDR2 YFSETQ. This CDR3 spans 12 amino acids. V gave up 8 bases and J gave up 7 bases, with 15 bases separating them. The CDR3 region is CARRARGIEAFF. The CDR3 DNA sequence: TGCGCCAGGAGGGCCAGGGGCATTGAAGCTTTCTTT.

The chain couples TRBV12-3 or TRBV12-4 to TRBJ1-1; D is uncertain. CDR3 length: 12 amino acids. Trimming shortened V by 4 bases and J by 1 base, and 4 bases separated the two germline ends. CDR3 loop: CASSYKNTEAFF. The CDR3 DNA follows: TGTGCCAGCAGTTATAAGAACACTGAAGCTTTCTTT.

The J gene is TRBJ1-1, the V gene TRBV5-6; D gene uncertain. With 0 bases removed from V and 0 bases from J, the gap between germline ends came to 12 bases. The germline gives CDR1 SGHDT, CDR2 YYEEEE. CDR3 size: 16 residues. The chain's CDR3 is CASSLDRVSVNTEAFF. CDR3 coding DNA: TGTGCCAGCAGCTTGGATAGAGTCAGCGTGAACACTGAAGCTTTCTTT.

The chain carries TRBV5-4 and TRBJ1-1; D remains ambiguous. This CDR3 comprises 12 residues. CDR1 and CDR2 (germline): SGHNT, YYREEE (reference sequence). V shed 3 bases and J shed 3 bases, with 6 bases lying between them. CDR3 nucleotides: TGTGCCAGCAGCTCCCCCTACACTGAAGCTTTCTTT. Translation gives CASSSPYTEAFF.

The chain has TRBV10-1 and TRBJ2-1; 9 positions match TRBD2. The CDR3 runs to 13 residues. Losses at the gene ends were 4 bases for V and 12 bases for J; bases not matched to a gene: 7. Germline V gene lookup returns CDR1 WNHNN and CDR2 SYGVQD (reference sequence). The CDR3 reads CASSASGEAGQFF. The CDR3 DNA is TGCGCCAGCAGTGCTAGCGGGGAGGCCGGGCAGTTCTTC.

In its sample, this clone was seen many times. The chain recombines TRBV10-2 with TRBJ1-5; D not certain. The CDR3 extends over 14 amino acids. V lost 3 bases, J lost 3 bases, and 9 bases lay in between. Germline CDR1 and CDR2: WSHSY and SAAADI. The CDR3 reads CASSESGLNQPQHF. As DNA, the CDR3 is TGCGCCAGCAGTGAAAGCGGACTCAATCAGCCCCAGCATTTT.

The chain uses TRBV4-1 and TRBJ2-3; a weak D match, TRBD2 (6 bases). The V end lost 3 bases, the J end lost 0 bases, and 16 bases lay between the germline ends. The CDR3 runs to 17 residues. The germline CDR1 and CDR2 sequences are MGHRA and YSYEKL. In DNA, the CDR3 is TGCGCCAGCAGCCATGCCGGATTGGCGGGGAGCACAGATACGCAGTATTTT. Translated: CASSHAGLAGSTDTQYF.

V and J are TRBV6-5 and TRBJ2-2, with TRBD1 as a possible D gene (6 bases). The CDR3 runs to 13 residues. Germline loops: CDR1 MNHEY, CDR2 SVGAGI. V was clipped by 8 bases and J by 5 bases, with 12 bases between them. The CDR3 DNA follows: TGTGCCAGCTACCGAGGGGGAACCGGGGAGCTGTTTTTT. It is translated as CASYRGGTGELFF.

This chain connects TRBV5-1 to TRBJ1-4; possibly TRBD1 for D (6 bases). The ends were cut back, 1 base at V and 4 bases at J, with 14 bases in the middle. This CDR3 spans 16 amino acids. The germline CDR1 and CDR2 sequences are SGHRS and YFSETQ. The CDR3, as DNA: TGCGCCAGCAGCTTGAGGCCCCGGACAGATAATGAAAAACTGTTTTTT. It encodes CASSLRPRTDNEKLFF. The whole variable domain, filled in from reference TRBV5-1 and TRBJ1-4, reads KAGVTQTPRYLIKTRGQQVTLSCSPISGHRSVSWYQQTPGQGLQFLFEYFSETQRNKGNFPGRFSGRQFSNSRSEMNVSTLELGDSALYLCASSLRPRTDNEKLFFGSGTQLSVL.

The CDR3 protein is CASSYMSSNEKLFF. The CDR3, as DNA: TGTGCCAGCAGTTATATGAGTTCTAATGAAAAACTGTTTTTT. V and J are TRBV6-5 and TRBJ1-4; no clear D gene. The length of the CDR3 is 14 residues. The V gene's germline CDR1 is MNHEY and CDR2 SVGAGI. V was clipped by 3 bases and J by 3 bases, with 8 bases between them.

The rearrangement links TRBV7-2 to TRBJ2-7; D possibly corresponds to TRBD1 (5 bases). Looked up from germline, CDR1 is SGHTA and CDR2 is FQGNSA. This CDR3 contains 14 residues. V lost 1 base, J lost 7 bases, and 14 bases lay in between. The CDR3 bases are TGTGCCAGCAGCTTAGAGGCGCAGGGTCAGGAGCAGTACTTC. As protein: CASSLEAQGQEQYF.

The DNA of the CDR3 is TGCGCCAGCAGCCAGGGAGGGGCTTCCTCTGGAAACACCATATATTTT. Translation gives CASSQGGASSGNTIYF. The rearrangement uses TRBV4-1 and TRBJ1-3, with D possibly matching TRBD1 (5 bases). CDR1 is MGHRA, CDR2 YSYEKL, per germline. This CDR3 has 16 residues. V gave up 3 bases and J gave up 0 bases, with 12 bases separating them.

This chain links TRBV18 with TRBJ2-3; 8 positions agree with TRBD1. The V and J ends lost 6 bases and 4 bases, in that order; junction bases with no gene match: 6. The V gene's germline CDR1 is KGHSH and CDR2 LQKENI. The CDR3 runs to 14 residues. The CDR3 protein is CASSGQGLADTQYF. CDR3 DNA: TGTGCCAGCTCTGGACAGGGTCTAGCAGATACGCAGTATTTT.